This TCR beta chain was recorded in a study of tumor-infiltrating lymphocytes in primary liver carcinoma. Germline DNA was extracted too, while blood RNA derived from unsorted whole blood. In the case of this clonotype: Its antigen is not known. Being one base from a much bigger clone, this may be a read error.

Study results and caveats: There was no comparison of CD4+ and CD8+ repertoires, as samples were bulk unsorted.

With roughly 540 ng total RNA as template and a constant-region primer, TCR beta cDNA was made. Libraries for TCR beta were built through three nested multiplex PCR rounds, which together made up a slightly modified ARM-PCR procedure. TCRdb passed the multiplex PCR reads through MiXCR, listing each CDR3 protein once. The table records almost 200,000 distinct CDR3 sequences, 65% of them present only once. The receptor comes from an older woman with primary liver carcinoma and hepatitis B virus infection. Source material: peripheral blood.

CDR3 nucleotide sequence: TGTGCTAGTGGATCCAGGGACCCGAATTCACCCCTCCACTTT. Encoded protein: CASGSRDPNSPLHF. V is TRBV12-5 and J is TRBJ1-6; D is perhaps TRBD1 (5 bases). Germline V CDR1 and CDR2: LGHNT, FRNRAP. The CDR3 totals 14 residues. V lost 6 bases and J 7 bases, leaving 13 bases between the germline ends.